This record covers a single T cell receptor beta chain. This record belongs to a study of blood T cell repertoires in COVID-19. Study at large: Samples of COVID-19 (acute and convalescent) were obtained from the United States, Italy and Spain. Sources were T cells, B-cell-depleted T cells, or PBMCs; the material itself was cDNA or gDNA.

Original processing methods: It was from reference gene primer amplification that nucleated cell counts were estimated. Sequencing was performed with immunoSEQ multiplex PCR; in TCRdb, only in-frame clones are kept and a portion is missing. Clone size and V and J calls were adopted from that table, with D and trimming inferred from the DNA. The sample records about 140,000 clones, approximately 88% being singletons. The CDR3 runs 15 residues. Germline CDR1 LNHDA, CDR2 SQIVND (reference sequence). V was trimmed by 2 bases and J by 5 bases, leaving 16 bases between them. The chain has TRBV19 and TRBJ2-7; tentatively, D is TRBD2 (6 bases). Source material: peripheral blood. The source of this sequence is a woman aged 45-59 years with acute or convalescent COVID-19. The CDR3 nucleotides are TGTGCCAGTAGTATATATGGCAGGAGGGGAAACGAGCAGTACTTC. Translation gives CASSIYGRRGNEQYF.